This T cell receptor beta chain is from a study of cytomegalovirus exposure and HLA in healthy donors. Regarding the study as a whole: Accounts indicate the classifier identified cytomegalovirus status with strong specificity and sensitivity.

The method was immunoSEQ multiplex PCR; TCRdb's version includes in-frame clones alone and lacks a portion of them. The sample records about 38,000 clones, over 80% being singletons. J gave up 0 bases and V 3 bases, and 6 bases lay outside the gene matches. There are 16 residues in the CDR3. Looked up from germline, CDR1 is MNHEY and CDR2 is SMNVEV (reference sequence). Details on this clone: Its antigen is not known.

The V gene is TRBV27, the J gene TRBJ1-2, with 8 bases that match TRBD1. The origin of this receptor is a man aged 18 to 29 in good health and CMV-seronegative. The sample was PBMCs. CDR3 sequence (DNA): TGTGCCAGCAGTTTTAAAGGACAGGGAGCTAACTATGGCTACACCTTC. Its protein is CASSFKGQGANYGYTF.